The 8 T cell receptor beta chains reported below all come from one sample, sequenced in a study of neurological immune-mediated disorders. MiXCR, run by TCRdb on the 5' RACE reads, gives a single entry per CDR3 protein. The table includes around 30,000 distinct CDR3 sequences, about 4% detected once. What was sequenced was CD4+ T cells from blood. These receptors all come from a woman aged 40 to 50 in good health.

This clonotype was recorded many times. The rearrangement links TRBV11-2 to TRBJ2-1, with D possibly TRBD2 on 7 matching bases. Between the trimmed V and J ends, which lost 2 bases and 9 bases, there was a span of 14 bases. Germline V gene lookup returns CDR1 SGHAT and CDR2 FQNNGV. The CDR3 totals 14 residues. The CDR3 protein is CASSLSLGGPEQFF. The CDR3 coding sequence is TGTGCCAGCAGCTTATCGCTGGGGGGGCCTGAGCAGTTCTTC.

This clonotype was detected many times. The chain joins TRBV20-1 to TRBJ2-3, with D possibly TRBD2 on 6 matching bases. Germline CDR1 DFQATT, CDR2 SNEGSKA (reference sequence). Trimming took off 4 bases at V and 2 bases at J, with 16 bases between the two ends. The CDR3 spans 15 residues. The CDR3 here is CSATSSAGTTDTQYF. The CDR3 DNA follows: TGCAGTGCTACTTCTAGCGCGGGGACCACAGATACGCAGTATTTT.

In its sample, this clonotype was seen many times. The chain joins TRBV7-8 to TRBJ1-1, with 8 bases fitting TRBD1. V was pared by 2 bases and J by 2 bases, with 4 bases of the junction left unmatched. The germline CDR1 and CDR2 sequences are SGHVS and FQNEAQ. This CDR3 is 15 amino acids long. The CDR3 DNA reads as TGTGCCAGCAGCTTAAGGGACAGGTTAAACACTGAAGCTTTCTTT. Its protein is CASSLRDRLNTEAFF.

In its sample, this clonotype was seen many times. The rearrangement uses TRBV5-1 and TRBJ2-5; D is uncertain. The CDR3 is 16 residues long. V was cut by 4 bases and J by 2 bases, with 18 bases left in between. Looked up from germline, CDR1 is SGHRS and CDR2 is YFSETQ. The CDR3 DNA reads as TGCGCCAGCAGCCCTGGTTTTACCACCGCTCAAGAGACCCAGTACTTC. This gives the protein CASSPGFTTAQETQYF.

This clonotype has a count of ten or more. The chain combines TRBV6-6 with TRBJ2-7; D might be TRBD1 (5 bases). CDR1 MNHNY and CDR2 SVGAGI come from the germline V gene (reference sequence). The CDR3 loop spans 16 amino acids. V was clipped by 5 bases and J by 1 base, with 18 bases between them. The CDR3 coding sequence is TGTGCCAGCAGTACCGGTGGGGCCCTTAAGTCCTACGAGCAGTACTTC. It yields the protein CASSTGGALKSYEQYF.

This clonotype was picked up many times. This chain links TRBV5-1 with TRBJ2-1, with TRBD2 matching over 12 bases. Germline values: CDR1 SGHRS, CDR2 YFSETQ. The CDR3 is 15 residues long. With V trimmed by 4 bases and J by 4 bases, 3 bases remained unmatched. The CDR3 here is CASSLGLAGYNEQFF. Here the CDR3 DNA reads TGCGCCAGCAGCCTGGGACTAGCGGGTTACAATGAGCAGTTCTTC.

This clonotype has at least ten counts. The chain carries TRBV20-1 and TRBJ2-1; 16 bases map to TRBD2. Per germline, CDR1 DFQATT and CDR2 SNEGSKA (reference sequence). The CDR3 runs 13 residues. DNA for the CDR3: TGCAGGGGGGGACTAGCGGGAGGGGAAGAGCAGTTCTTC. Translated: CRGGLAGGEEQFF.

This clonotype was seen many times. CDR3 DNA: TGCAGTCCATTCAGCATCATCAATGAGCAGTTCTTC. Translating it yields CSPFSIINEQFF. The V call is TRBV20-1, the J call TRBJ2-1, with D unclear. Germline-derived CDR1 and CDR2 are DFQATT and SNEGSKA (reference sequence). CDR3 size: 12 residues. The V and J ends lost 8 bases and 6 bases respectively, with 14 bases between them.